Listed below are T cell receptor beta chains from one sample, sequenced in a study of blood T cell repertoires in COVID-19. Libraries were prepared by immunoSEQ multiplex PCR; TCRdb keeps only in-frame clonotypes and omits some of them. The top ten hold 6.2% of the sample, which has approximately 100,000 clones, about 90% seen once. Sample: peripheral blood. These TCRs come from a human donor in a cohort sampled during active COVID-19. Each CDR3 is given with its conserved first and last residue. The D gene is left open where the match is weak. Clone size appears in some rows only: once, few, many, or a class for an expanded clone.

V	J	D	size	CDR3	DNA
TRBV5-1	TRBJ1-1	-	-	CASSLGDTGDSEAFF	TGCGCCAGCAGCTTGGGAGATACGGGAGATTCTGAAGCTTTCTTT
TRBV11-3	TRBJ2-3	-	-	CASSRRANGPDTQYF	TGTGCCAGCAGCCGCAGGGCGAACGGACCAGATACGCAGTATTTT
TRBV28	TRBJ2-7	-	-	CASSLTGREQYF	TGTGCCAGCAGTTTAACAGGGCGCGAGCAGTACTTC
TRBV4-1	TRBJ1-5	TRBD1	-	CASSKGQDSNQPQHF	TGCGCCAGCAGCAAGGGACAGGATAGCAATCAGCCCCAGCATTTT
TRBV19	TRBJ2-1	TRBD2	-	CASSISGSRRLGNEQFF	TGTGCCAGTAGTATCAGCGGGAGTCGCCGACTGGGCAATGAGCAGTTCTTC
TRBV7-8	TRBJ1-6	TRBD1	-	CVSSSGQADNSPLHF	TGTGTCAGCAGCTCCGGACAGGCCGATAATTCACCCCTCCACTTT
TRBV19	TRBJ1-5	-	-	CASSREGLSNQPQHF	TGTGCCAGTAGTAGGGAGGGATTGAGCAATCAGCCCCAGCATTTT
TRBV11-2	TRBJ2-7	-	-	CASSLFHGSYEQYF	TGTGCCAGCAGCTTATTCCACGGCTCCTACGAGCAGTACTTC
TRBV7-7	TRBJ2-2	-	-	CASSRGLAGRTGELFF	TGTGCCAGCAGCCGCGGACTCGCAGGACGCACCGGGGAGCTGTTTTTT
TRBV28	TRBJ1-1	-	-	CASSYWEGGTEAFF	TGTGCCAGCAGTTACTGGGAGGGAGGCACTGAAGCTTTCTTT
TRBV29-1	TRBJ2-3	-	-	CSVEGLGDGSTDTQYF	TGCAGCGTTGAAGGCCTAGGTGACGGTAGCACAGATACGCAGTATTTT
TRBV5-5	TRBJ2-6	TRBD1	-	CASSLTGQVSTGANVLTF	TGTGCCAGCAGCTTGACGGGACAGGTTTCTACTGGGGCCAACGTCCTGACTTTC
TRBV4-1	TRBJ2-2	-	-	CASSQEQARDTGELFF	TGCGCCAGCAGCCAAGAGCAGGCCAGGGACACCGGGGAGCTGTTTTTT
TRBV27	TRBJ1-4	-	once	CASSLPGEGEKLFF	TGTGCCAGCAGTTTACCGGGGGAGGGCGAAAAACTGTTTTTT
TRBV15	TRBJ1-5	TRBD1	once	CATSRGDRDLNQPQHF	TGTGCCACCAGCAGGGGAGACAGGGACCTAAATCAGCCCCAGCATTTT
TRBV28	TRBJ2-7	-	-	CASSWVSSRSSYEQYF	TGTGCCAGCAGTTGGGTGTCCTCGAGGAGTTCCTACGAGCAGTACTTC
TRBV7-6	TRBJ1-3	-	-	CASSSSEGNTIYF	TGTGCCAGCAGCTCCTCGGAGGGAAACACCATATATTTT
TRBV11-2	TRBJ2-7	-	-	CASSLTQGYEQYF	TGTGCCAGCAGCCTCACCCAGGGCTACGAGCAGTACTTC
TRBV5-5	TRBJ2-3	-	-	CASSFQGRGTSADTQYF	TGTGCCAGCAGCTTCCAGGGGAGGGGGACGAGCGCAGATACGCAGTATTTT
TRBV5-1	TRBJ1-3	-	once	CASSMNRAPGNTIYF	TGCGCCAGCAGCATGAACAGGGCTCCTGGAAACACCATATATTTT
TRBV9	TRBJ1-5	-	-	CASSVGGDSNQPQHF	TGTGCCAGCAGCGTAGGCGGGGATAGCAATCAGCCCCAGCATTTT
TRBV3-1/TRBV3-2	TRBJ2-1	TRBD2	-	CASSQLAGGYNEQFF	TGTGCCAGCAGCCAACTAGCGGGGGGCTACAATGAGCAGTTCTTC
TRBV10-3	TRBJ2-1	-	-	CAISDPKTGTYNEQFF	TGTGCCATCAGTGACCCTAAAACCGGGACTTACAATGAGCAGTTCTTC
TRBV5-6	TRBJ2-3	TRBD2	-	CASSFSGRASTDTQYF	TGTGCCAGCAGCTTTAGCGGGAGGGCAAGCACAGATACGCAGTATTTT
TRBV7-6	TRBJ1-4	-	-	CASSPHGSTNEKLFF	TGTGCCAGCAGCCCCCACGGTTCAACTAATGAAAAACTGTTTTTT
TRBV14	TRBJ2-1	TRBD1	-	CASSQQPGQGDNEQFF	TGTGCCAGCAGCCAACAGCCGGGACAGGGAGACAATGAGCAGTTCTTC
TRBV4-1	TRBJ2-7	TRBD1	-	CASSPVLGQGAYEQYF	TGCGCCAGCAGCCCGGTCCTAGGACAGGGGGCCTACGAGCAGTACTTC
TRBV7-2	TRBJ2-3	-	-	CASSFTRGSSADTQYF	TGTGCCAGCAGCTTCACTCGGGGGAGCAGTGCAGATACGCAGTATTTT
TRBV6-5	TRBJ1-5	TRBD1	-	CASSIGRQGNQPQHF	TGTGCCAGCAGTATCGGAAGACAGGGGAATCAGCCCCAGCATTTT
TRBV15	TRBJ2-7	TRBD1	-	CATSAPGQGYEQYF	TGTGCCACCAGCGCCCCCGGACAGGGTTACGAGCAGTACTTC
TRBV2	TRBJ1-4	-	once	CASSVMAEGKLFF	TGTGCCAGCAGTGTGATGGCCGAGGGAAAACTGTTTTTT
TRBV7-6	TRBJ2-2	TRBD1	-	CASSSNAGGITGELFF	TGTGCCAGCAGCTCCAACGCAGGGGGAATCACCGGGGAGCTGTTTTTT
TRBV6-5	TRBJ2-1	TRBD2	once	CASSYVTSGYNEQFF	TGTGCCAGCAGTTACGTGACTAGCGGTTACAATGAGCAGTTCTTC
TRBV28	TRBJ1-5	-	-	CASSLLNNQPQHF	TGTGCCAGCAGTTTATTAAACAATCAGCCCCAGCATTTT
TRBV10-1	TRBJ2-2	-	-	CASSEKPLAGRTGELFF	TGCGCCAGCAGTGAGAAGCCTCTAGCAGGGAGGACCGGGGAGCTGTTTTTT
TRBV6-5	TRBJ1-1	-	-	CASSYSLVGNTEAFF	TGTGCCAGCAGTTACTCCCTAGTTGGGAACACTGAAGCTTTCTTT
TRBV5-1	TRBJ2-1	TRBD2	-	CASSSSLGAGAYNEQFF	TGCGCCAGCAGCTCCTCCTTAGGAGCGGGGGCTTACAATGAGCAGTTCTTC
TRBV30	TRBJ1-3	TRBD1	-	CAWRTGKAGNTIYF	TGTGCCTGGAGGACAGGGAAAGCTGGAAACACCATATATTTT
TRBV27	TRBJ2-3	TRBD2	-	CASSLTKSSGGPGTDTQYF	TGTGCCAGCAGTTTAACGAAATCTAGCGGGGGGCCCGGTACAGATACGCAGTATTTT
TRBV6-5	TRBJ1-2	TRBD1	-	CASTQDAGGGYTF	TGTGCCAGCACTCAGGATGCAGGGGGTGGCTACACCTTC
TRBV7-9	TRBJ2-7	-	-	CASESRSYEQYF	TGTGCCAGCGAGAGCAGGTCCTACGAGCAGTACTTC
TRBV15	TRBJ1-5	-	-	CATNRERNNQPQHF	TGTGCCACCAACAGGGAGAGGAACAATCAGCCCCAGCATTTT
TRBV3-1/TRBV3-2	TRBJ2-3	-	-	CASSQRVSHQITDTQYF	TGTGCCAGCAGCCAGAGGGTGTCCCACCAAATCACAGATACGCAGTATTTT
TRBV7-2	TRBJ2-2	TRBD2	-	CASRRNRDYRSGELFF	TGTGCCAGCAGGCGGAACCGGGACTACCGAAGCGGGGAGCTGTTTTTT
TRBV3-1/TRBV3-2	TRBJ2-5	-	-	CASSPKAQLTQYF	TGTGCCAGCAGCCCCAAAGCACAGTTGACCCAGTACTTC
TRBV7-9	TRBJ2-1	TRBD2	-	CASSPASGGAGRQQFF	TGTGCCAGCAGCCCCGCCAGCGGGGGGGCCGGTAGACAGCAGTTCTTC
TRBV11-2	TRBJ2-3	TRBD2	few	CASSLAGYVDTQYF	TGTGCCAGCAGCCTAGCGGGATACGTAGATACGCAGTATTTT
TRBV20-1	TRBJ2-1	-	-	CSASRGPLEVGYNEQFF	TGCAGTGCTAGTAGGGGCCCCCTAGAGGTGGGCTACAATGAGCAGTTCTTC